This TCR beta chain was sequenced for a study of OX40 agonist ivuxolimab in advanced cancers. Some background on the complete study: Ivuxolimab, which targeted the costimulatory receptor OX40 (CD134), was an agonistic, fully human IgG2 monoclonal antibody. Of the approximately 50 patients in dose escalation, around 20 had hepatocellular carcinoma, some 15 had melanoma, 9 had renal cell carcinoma and 9 had head and neck cancer. Intravenous ivuxolimab was administered to patients every 2 weeks at six dose levels: 0.01, 0.1, 0.3, 1.5, 3 and 10 mg/kg. A male proportion of under 85% and a mean age of approximately 60 years, ranging from 23 to 79, were recorded for the dose-escalation cohort. Partial responses occurred in three dose-escalation patients: two with cutaneous melanoma and one with hepatocellular carcinoma. Prior anti-PD-1, anti-PD-L1 or anti-CTLA-4 therapy was permitted, and checkpoint inhibitors had been received by less than 45% of dose-escalation patients. The point of sequencing TCRbeta in the periphery was to test whether ivuxolimab changed TCR sequence diversity and drove clonal T-cell expansion. The paper reports the monotherapy dose-escalation portion (N of about 56 patients) of the phase I ivuxolimab trial.

To sequence the TCRbeta CDR3 region, genomic DNA was isolated from the sorted cells. The immunoSEQ Assay was used to sequence the TCRbeta CDR3 regions. TCRdb carries this immuneACCESS record with in-frame sequences only. Its versions omit some clonotypes, under half of them owing to an unresolved V gene in the studies checked, with the rest unexplained. The sample table lists fewer than 40,000 clones, 84% of them with a count of one. The ten largest clonotypes hold about 20% of the sample. Patients with a history of autoimmune disease or receiving systemic immunosuppression were excluded from the trial. Peripheral blood for TCR sequencing was drawn from every dose cohort at baseline, at cycle 4 day 1 and at cycle 7 day 1. The samples were drawn from a first-in-human, open-label, multicenter phase I dose-escalation trial of ivuxolimab. Adults with locally advanced or metastatic melanoma, renal cell carcinoma, hepatocellular carcinoma or head and neck squamous cell carcinoma were enrolled in the trial. Before TCR sequencing, CD4+ and CD8+ T cells were separately sorted from peripheral blood.

There are a few counts of this clone. There is no known antigen for this receptor. The input lacks base qualities; no much larger clone sits a single base away. What the study reported, not specific to this receptor: Low levels of normalized T-cell clonal expansion were also seen in some nonresponding patients. At doses from 0.1 to 3.0 mg/kg, clonal expansion was seen in both CD4+ and CD8+ blood T cells between baseline and week 6. Antigen specificity was not determined for the clonally expanded peripheral T cells. In partial responders in the 0.1-3.0 mg/kg groups, normalized peripheral clonal expansion was found to be among the lowest, especially among CD8+ T cells. After ivuxolimab, CD8+ T cells had more expanded clones than CD4+ T cells on average.

The V and J ends are trimmed by 1 base and 1 base, leaving 9 bases between them. Per the germline V gene, SGHRS is the CDR1 and YFSETQ is the CDR2. From the cysteine up to the phenylalanine, the CDR3 has a length of 15 residues. Only CDR3 DNA remains: 45 bases, in frame from the first base. The rearrangement combines TRBV5-1 with TRBJ1-5; TRBD1 is a possible D gene, resting on 5 matching bases. The material sequenced was CD4+ or CD8+ T cells sorted from blood, taken in a trial of the OX40 agonist ivuxolimab. The clonotype originates from an adult with an advanced solid tumor such as melanoma, head and neck, liver or kidney cancer. The nucleotides read TGCGCCAGCAGCTTGCCAGGGCAAAGCAATCAGCCCCAGCATTTT. Its amino acids are CASSLPGQSNQPQHF. Here the CDR3 is joined to the reference TRBV5-1 and TRBJ1-5 genes, and the full variable domain is: KAGVTQTPRYLIKTRGQQVTLSCSPISGHRSVSWYQQTPGQGLQFLFEYFSETQRNKGNFPGRFSGRQFSNSRSEMNVSTLELGDSALYLCASSLPGQSNQPQHFGDGTRLSIL.